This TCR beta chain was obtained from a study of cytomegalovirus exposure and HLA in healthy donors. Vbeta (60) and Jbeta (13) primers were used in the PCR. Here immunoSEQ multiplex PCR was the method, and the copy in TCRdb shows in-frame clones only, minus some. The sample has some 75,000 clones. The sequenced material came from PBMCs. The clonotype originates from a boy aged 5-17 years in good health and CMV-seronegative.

CDR3 in DNA: TGTGCCAGCAGTGAAGCGGGGACAGGAAGGGTCTACACCTTC. Protein product: CASSEAGTGRVYTF. The chain combines TRBV6-1 with TRBJ1-2; 8 nucleotides agree with TRBD1. V lost 0 bases and J lost 10; bases outside the gene matches: 7. CDR1 is MNHNS and CDR2 is SASEGT in the germline V gene. CDR3 length: 14 amino acids.